This T cell receptor (beta chain) emerged from a study of cytomegalovirus exposure and HLA in healthy donors. Study-wide points: Within the data, a cluster of highly shared sequence variants was likely a sequencing artifact. The sole available immune exposure information was CMV serostatus. TCR beta sequences numbering 15,000 to 20,000 were associated with HLA alleles at 0.05 false discovery rate in a later analysis.

This clone turned up a few times. The antigen is unknown. The CDR3 is made up of 11 amino acids. CDR1 is SEHNR and CDR2 is FQNEAQ in the germline V gene (reference sequence). PCR used 60 Vbeta primers and 13 Jbeta primers. Original analysis: In a later analysis, some 80 million unique TCR beta chains included roughly 11 million shared by two or more donors. Libraries were prepared by immunoSEQ multiplex PCR; TCRdb keeps only in-frame clonotypes and omits some of them. That table is the source of V, J and clone size, and D and trimming were worked out from the DNA. This repertoire shows some 100,000 clones, approximately 72% found once; its top ten account for 13% to 15%.

V is TRBV7-9 and J is TRBJ1-1; tentative D call: TRBD1 (6 bases). This sequence originates from a male donor in good health and CMV-seropositive. The source material was PBMCs. Here the CDR3 DNA reads TGTGGTTGGACAGCGAACACTGAAGCTTTCTTT. Translated, it gives CGWTANTEAFF.